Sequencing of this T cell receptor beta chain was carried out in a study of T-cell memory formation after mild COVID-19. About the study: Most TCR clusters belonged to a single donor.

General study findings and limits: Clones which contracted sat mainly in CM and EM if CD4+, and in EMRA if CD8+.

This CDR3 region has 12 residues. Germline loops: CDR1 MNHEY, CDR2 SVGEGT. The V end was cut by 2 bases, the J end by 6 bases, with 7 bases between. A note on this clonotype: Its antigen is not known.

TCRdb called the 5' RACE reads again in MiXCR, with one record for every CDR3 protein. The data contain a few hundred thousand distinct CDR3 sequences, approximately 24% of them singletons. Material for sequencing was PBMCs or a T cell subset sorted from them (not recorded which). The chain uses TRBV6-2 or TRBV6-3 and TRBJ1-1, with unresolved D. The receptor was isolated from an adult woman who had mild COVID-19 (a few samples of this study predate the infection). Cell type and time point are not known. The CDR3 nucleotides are TGTGCCAGCAGTTACCGGAGGGCTGAAGCTTTCTTT. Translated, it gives CASSYRRAEAFF.